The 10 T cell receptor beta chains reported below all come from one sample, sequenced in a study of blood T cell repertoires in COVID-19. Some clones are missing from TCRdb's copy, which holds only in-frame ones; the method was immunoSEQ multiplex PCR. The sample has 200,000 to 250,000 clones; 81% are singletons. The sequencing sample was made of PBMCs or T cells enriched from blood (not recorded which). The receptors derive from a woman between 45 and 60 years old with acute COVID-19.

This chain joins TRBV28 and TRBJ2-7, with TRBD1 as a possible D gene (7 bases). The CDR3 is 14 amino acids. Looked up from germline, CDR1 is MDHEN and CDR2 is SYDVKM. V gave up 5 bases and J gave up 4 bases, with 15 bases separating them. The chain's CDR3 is CASSPPTGRYEQYF. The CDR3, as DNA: TGTGCCAGCAGTCCTCCGACAGGGAGGTACGAGCAGTACTTC.

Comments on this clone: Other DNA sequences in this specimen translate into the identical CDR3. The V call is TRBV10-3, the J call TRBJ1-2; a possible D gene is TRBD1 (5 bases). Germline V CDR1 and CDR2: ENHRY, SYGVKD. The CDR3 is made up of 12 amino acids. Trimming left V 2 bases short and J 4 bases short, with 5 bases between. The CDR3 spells CAISEQGYGYTF. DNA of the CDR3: TGTGCCATCAGTGAGCAGGGCTATGGCTACACCTTC.

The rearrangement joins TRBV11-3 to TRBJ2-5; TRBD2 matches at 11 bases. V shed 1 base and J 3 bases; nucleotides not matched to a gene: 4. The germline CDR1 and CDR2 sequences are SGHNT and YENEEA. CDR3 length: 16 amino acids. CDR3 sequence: CASSLGASGGKETQYF. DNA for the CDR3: TGTGCCAGCAGCTTAGGGGCTAGCGGGGGGAAAGAGACCCAGTACTTC.

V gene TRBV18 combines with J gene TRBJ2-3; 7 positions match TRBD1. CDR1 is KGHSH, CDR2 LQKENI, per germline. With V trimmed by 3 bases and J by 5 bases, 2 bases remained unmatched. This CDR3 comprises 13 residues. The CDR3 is CASSPRQGDTQYF. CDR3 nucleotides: TGTGCCAGCTCACCCCGACAGGGAGATACGCAGTATTTT.

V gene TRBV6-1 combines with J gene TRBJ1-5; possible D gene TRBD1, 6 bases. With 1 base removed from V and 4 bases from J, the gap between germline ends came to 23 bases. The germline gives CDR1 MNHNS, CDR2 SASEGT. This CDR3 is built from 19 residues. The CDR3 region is CASSEGRGGTNSPNQPQHF. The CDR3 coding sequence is TGTGCCAGCAGTGAAGGTCGGGGGGGCACCAACAGCCCGAATCAGCCCCAGCATTTT.

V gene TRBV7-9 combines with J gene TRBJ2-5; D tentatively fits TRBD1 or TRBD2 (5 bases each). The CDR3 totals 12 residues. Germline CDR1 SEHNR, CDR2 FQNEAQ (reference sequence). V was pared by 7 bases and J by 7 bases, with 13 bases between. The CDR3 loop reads CASTGALGTQYF. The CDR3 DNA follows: TGTGCCAGCACCGGGGCTCTCGGGACCCAGTACTTC.

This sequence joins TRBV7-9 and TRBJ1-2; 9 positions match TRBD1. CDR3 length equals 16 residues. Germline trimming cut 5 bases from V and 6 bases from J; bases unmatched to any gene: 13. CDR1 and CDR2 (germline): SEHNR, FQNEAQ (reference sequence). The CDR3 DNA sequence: TGTGCCAGCAGCCAAACAGCTCCGGGACAGGGCGATGGCTACACCTTC. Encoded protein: CASSQTAPGQGDGYTF.

The CDR3 DNA follows: TGTGCCAGCATTTCTGTTAACACCGGGGAGCTGTTTTTT. Protein: CASISVNTGELFF. The J gene is TRBJ2-2, the V gene TRBV28, with unresolved D. CDR1 is MDHEN and CDR2 is SYDVKM in the germline V gene. The CDR3 covers 13 residues. With 7 bases removed from V and 2 bases from J, the gap between germline ends came to 8 bases.

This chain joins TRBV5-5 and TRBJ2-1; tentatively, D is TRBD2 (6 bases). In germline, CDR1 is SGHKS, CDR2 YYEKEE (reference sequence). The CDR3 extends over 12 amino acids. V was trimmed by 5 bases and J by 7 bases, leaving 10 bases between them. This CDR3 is CASSLSGNEQFF. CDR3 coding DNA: TGTGCCAGCAGTCTTAGCGGTAATGAGCAGTTCTTC. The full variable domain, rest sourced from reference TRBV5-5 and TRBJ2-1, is DAGVTQSPTHLIKTRGQQVTLRCSPISGHKSVSWYQQVLGQGPQFIFQYYEKEERGRGNFPDRFSARQFPNYSSELNVNALLLGDSALYLCASSLSGNEQFFGPGTRLTVL.

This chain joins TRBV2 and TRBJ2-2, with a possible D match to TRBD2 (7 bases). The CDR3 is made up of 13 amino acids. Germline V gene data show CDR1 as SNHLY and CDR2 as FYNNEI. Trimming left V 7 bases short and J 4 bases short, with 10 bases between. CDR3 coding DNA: TGTGCCAGCAAGGGGGGGCCCACCGGGGAGCTGTTTTTT. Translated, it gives CASKGGPTGELFF.